A single sample gave rise to the 20 T cell receptor beta chains below, sequenced in a study of blood T cells in healthy people across ages. Combining a sample-barcoded 5' primer with a J-beta primer mix, a second PCR ran for about 7 to 11 cycles. TCRdb used MiXCR to reprocess the 5' RACE reads, holding one entry per CDR3 protein. The profile shows approximately 800,000 distinct CDR3 sequences, 46% of them singletons. The sample was blood. The receptor set was obtained from a man of 80 years or more in good health.

This clonotype appeared a single time. This chain joins TRBV6-2 or TRBV6-3 and TRBJ2-5; D not resolved. Between the trimmed V and J ends, which lost 8 bases and 8 bases, there was a span of 18 bases. The germline V gene encodes CDR1 MNHEY and CDR2 SVGEGT. This CDR3 has 13 amino acids. CDR3 residues: CASCPHSETTQYF. In DNA, the CDR3 is TGTGCCAGCTGTCCCCACAGTGAGACAACCCAGTACTTC.

About this clonotype itself: Being one base from a much bigger clone, this may be a read error. The chain joins TRBV20-1 to TRBJ2-1, with 10 bases fitting TRBD1. V gave up 3 bases and J gave up 10 bases; unmatched junction bases: 15. Per germline, CDR1 DFQATT and CDR2 SNEGSKA (reference sequence). This CDR3 spans 16 amino acids. CDR3 sequence (DNA): TGCAGTGCTAGCCCGACCGGGACAGGGGTCGTCTACGAGCAGTTCTTC. Its translation: CSASPTGTGVVYEQFF.

J is TRBJ2-1 and V is TRBV10-3; 7 bases are a match to TRBD2. The junction had 7 bases not matched to a gene; V was cut back by 6 bases and J by 5 bases. In germline, CDR1 is ENHRY, CDR2 SYGVKD. The CDR3 consists of 14 residues. This chain's CDR3 is CAISSLADNNEQFF. In nucleotides, the CDR3 is TGTGCCATCAGCAGCCTAGCGGACAACAATGAGCAGTTCTTC.

This clonotype was detected only once. The chain recombines TRBV6-2 or TRBV6-3 with TRBJ2-1, with 12 positions matching TRBD2. J lost 9 bases, V lost 6 bases, and 12 bases had no gene match. The CDR3 runs to 16 residues. Germline V gene sequence: CDR1 MNHEY, CDR2 SVGEGT. The DNA of the CDR3 is TGTGCCAGCAGCCGTCGCTCTAGCGGGGGGGCTTCTGAGCAGTTCTTC. This encodes CASSRRSSGGASEQFF.

This clonotype was recorded at least ten times. The chain recombines TRBV29-1 with TRBJ2-7; D assignment may be TRBD1 or TRBD2 (5 bases each). V lost 0 bases and J 5 bases, leaving 11 bases between the germline ends. The CDR3 has 13 residues. Germline V gives CDR1 SQVTM, CDR2 ANQGSEA. CDR3 sequence: CSVEDSGRNEQYF. CDR3 sequence (DNA): TGCAGCGTTGAAGATTCAGGGAGAAACGAGCAGTACTTC.

This clonotype was counted only a few times. The rearrangement joins TRBV7-2 to TRBJ1-1; 9 bases agree with TRBD1. The germline V gene has CDR1 SGHTA and CDR2 FQGNSA. J was trimmed by 5 bases and V by 7 bases; bases with no gene match: 11. The CDR3 totals 15 residues. CDR3 sequence reads: CASNRIGQGMTEAFF. The CDR3 nucleotides are TGTGCCAGCAACCGAATAGGACAGGGGATGACTGAAGCTTTCTTT.

This chain joins TRBV7-2 and TRBJ1-5, with D tentatively TRBD1 (5 bases). The CDR3 runs to 14 residues. The germline CDR1 and CDR2 sequences are SGHTA and FQGNSA. Between the trimmed V and J ends, which lost 5 bases and 7 bases, there was a span of 15 bases. The CDR3 coding sequence is TGTGCCAGCAGCCCTTCAGGTTGGGACCAGCCCCAGCATTTT. This translates into CASSPSGWDQPQHF. The full variable domain, its missing parts supplied by reference TRBV7-2 and TRBJ1-5, is GAGVSQSPSNKVTEKGKDVELRCDPISGHTALYWYRQSLGQGLEFLIYFQGNSAPDKSGLPSDRFSAERTGGSVSTLTIQRTQQEDSAVYLCASSPSGWDQPQHFGDGTRLSIL.

This clonotype was counted only a few times. A much more abundant neighbour one base away suggests this may be a read error. The J gene is TRBJ2-3, the V gene TRBV7-3, with TRBD2 identical over 9 bases. Trimming cost V 2 bases and J 4 bases; bases outside gene matches: 4. The CDR3 spans 15 residues. Germline-derived CDR1 and CDR2 are SGHTA and FQGTGA. Written as DNA, the CDR3 is TGTGCCAGCAGCTTAGGGGGGACTAGCTCAGATACGCAGTATTTT. Encoded protein: CASSLGGTSSDTQYF.

This clonotype was counted a few times. The CDR3 sequence is CASSLSGQGAGGYTF. CDR3 bases: TGTGCCAGCAGTTTATCAGGACAGGGGGCTGGAGGCTACACCTTC. J is TRBJ1-2 and V is TRBV28; TRBD1 agrees at 11 bases. Trimming removed 1 base from V and 8 bases from J; junction bases left unmatched: 6. The CDR3 spans 15 residues. Germline lookup yields CDR1 MDHEN and CDR2 SYDVKM.

The chain joins TRBV5-1 to TRBJ2-2; D gene unclear. V dropped 6 bases and J dropped 2 bases, with 11 bases sitting between them. The CDR3 has 14 residues. CDR1 is SGHRS, CDR2 YFSETQ, per germline. Here the CDR3 reads CASKEQINTGELFF. The CDR3 DNA is TGCGCCAGCAAAGAACAAATAAACACCGGGGAGCTGTTTTTT.

CDR3 loop: CASSPRDRGVNTGELFF. The DNA of the CDR3 is TGTGCCAGCAGTCCAAGGGACAGGGGTGTGAACACCGGGGAGCTGTTTTTT. V is TRBV6-1 and J is TRBJ2-2; 10 bases are a match to TRBD1. CDR1 is MNHNS, CDR2 SASEGT, per germline. The ends lost 5 bases at V and 1 base at J; junction bases unmatched: 7. The CDR3 loop spans 17 amino acids.

This clonotype was picked up a small number of times. This rearrangement joins TRBV21-1 to TRBJ1-5. TRBV21-1 is a pseudogene segment. CDR3 length: 12 residues. For the CDR3, the DNA is TGTGCCAGCAGACCCGCCAGGTGCCCCCAGCATTTT. Protein: CASRPARCPQHF.

The table lists this clonotype with a few counts. The chain uses TRBV4-3 and TRBJ2-3; 12 bases are shared with TRBD2. The CDR3 has 20 residues. CDR1 LGHNA and CDR2 YSLEER come from the germline V gene. The V gene end was trimmed by 0 bases and the J gene end by 3 bases; junction bases not matched to a gene: 13. CDR3 region: CASSQDRGGSSGRATDTQYF. CDR3 coding DNA: TGCGCCAGCAGCCAAGATAGAGGCGGCTCTAGCGGGAGGGCGACAGATACGCAGTATTTT.

This clonotype was counted only a few times. The rearrangement uses TRBV20-1 and TRBJ2-5; 10 bases map to TRBD2. Gene TRBJ2-7 matches the end of the DNA better, so the J call may be wrong. Germline CDR1 and CDR2: DFQATT and SNEGSKA (reference sequence). The CDR3 runs to 13 residues. The CDR3 spells CSAGPSGSLEQYF. The DNA of the CDR3 is TGCAGTGCAGGCCCTAGCGGGAGTCTCGAGCAGTACTTC.

DNA of the CDR3: TGTGCCAGCAGCGAATATGCTGAGCAGTACTTC. It yields the protein CASSEYAEQYF. This rearrangement joins TRBV7-2 to TRBJ2-7; D is ambiguous. CDR1 is SGHTA and CDR2 is FQGNSA in the germline V gene. The CDR3 runs 11 residues. The V end lost 5 bases, the J end lost 7 bases, and 9 bases lay between the germline ends. The full variable domain, with the rest looked up from reference TRBV7-2 and TRBJ2-7, is GAGVSQSPSNKVTEKGKDVELRCDPISGHTALYWYRQSLGQGLEFLIYFQGNSAPDKSGLPSDRFSAERTGGSVSTLTIQRTQQEDSAVYLCASSEYAEQYFGPGTRLTVT.

The chain carries TRBV7-9 and TRBJ2-3; D is unclear. The V end was cut by 3 bases, the J end by 2 bases, with 9 bases between. The CDR3 runs 14 residues. The germline V gene has CDR1 SEHNR and CDR2 FQNEAQ (reference sequence). The CDR3 DNA sequence: TGTGCCAGCAGCTTGTTGGGGTACACAGATACGCAGTATTTT. Protein: CASSLLGYTDTQYF.

This clonotype has just a few counts. The chain couples TRBV7-2 to TRBJ1-5; 7 nucleotides match TRBD1. The V and J ends lost 1 base and 9 bases, in that order; junction bases with no gene match: 3. The CDR3 length is 13 residues. Germline CDR1 and CDR2: SGHTA and FQGNSA. The chain's CDR3 is CASSLEGGRPQHF. CDR3 sequence (DNA): TGTGCCAGCAGCTTAGAAGGGGGCCGGCCCCAGCATTTT.

The genes are TRBV5-1 and TRBJ2-4; 9 bases align to TRBD2. CDR1 is SGHRS, CDR2 YFSETQ, per germline. J lost 13 bases, V lost 3 bases, and 14 bases had no gene match. This CDR3 comprises 15 residues. The CDR3, as DNA: TGCGCCAGCAGCTCGGCGCTAGCGGGGTACAATGAGCAGTACTTC. It yields the protein CASSSALAGYNEQYF.

This clonotype was seen only a few times. The V and J genes are TRBV20-1 and TRBJ2-3; 8 bases line up with TRBD2. Trimming cost V 4 bases and J 3 bases; bases outside gene matches: 9. Per germline, CDR1 DFQATT and CDR2 SNEGSKA (reference sequence). The CDR3 has 15 residues. This chain's CDR3 is CSAKEPGRGTDTQYF. As DNA, the CDR3 is TGCAGTGCTAAGGAGCCCGGGAGGGGAACAGATACGCAGTATTTT.

The rearrangement joins TRBV14 to TRBJ2-2, with 12 bases aligning to TRBD2. The CDR3 runs to 21 residues. The germline V gene has CDR1 SGHDN and CDR2 FVKESK. After removal of 5 bases from V and 3 bases from J, the junction contained 19 bases not matched to a gene. The CDR3 nucleotides are TGTGCCAGCAGCTCACCCGCGGCGACTAGCGGGAGTAAGGCGTACACCGGGGAGCTGTTTTTT. Its protein product is CASSSPAATSGSKAYTGELFF. The full variable domain, its missing parts supplied by reference TRBV14 and TRBJ2-2, is EAGVTQFPSHSVIEKGQTVTLRCDPISGHDNLYWYRRVMGKEIKFLLHFVKESKQDESGMPNNRFLAERTGGTYSTLKVQPAELEDSGVYFCASSSPAATSGSKAYTGELFFGEGSRLTVL.